Each of the 27 T cell receptor beta chains below was sequenced from the same sample in a study of T-cell memory formation after mild COVID-19 (dated by TCRdb to the early 2020s). The library came from 5' RACE. The reads were generated on an Illumina NovaSeq 6000. In TCRdb, the public reads were trimmed at Q25 with fastp and aligned with MiXCR, with productive beta chains retained. Merged by CDR3 protein, the rows form single entries marked with the most common genes and DNA. The sample data list around 340,000 distinct CDR3 sequences, and about 16% of these were observed just once. 20% to 25% of the sample rests with the top ten. Material for sequencing was PBMCs or a T cell subset sorted from them (not recorded which). The receptors derive from a man in his late teens or twenties who had mild COVID-19 (a few samples of this study predate the infection). The sample titles of this study are shuffled in the database, so cell type and time point are left out; the donor was told from shared clones.

This rearrangement joins TRBV15 to TRBJ2-3; D is possibly TRBD1 or TRBD2 (5 bases each). This CDR3 is 13 amino acids long. V was trimmed by 9 bases and J by 2 bases, leaving 12 bases between them. Germline V gene lookup returns CDR1 LNHNV and CDR2 YYDKDF (reference sequence). Written as DNA, the CDR3 is TGTGCCACTGCGGGCAGGGACACAGATACGCAGTATTTT. Translating gives CATAGRDTDTQYF.

Written as DNA, the CDR3 is TGTGCCAGCAGCTTGCAGCAGAGTGGAGATACGCAGTATTTT. Translating it yields CASSLQQSGDTQYF. The chain uses TRBV7-9 and TRBJ2-3; no firm D call. V was trimmed by 3 bases and J by 5 bases, leaving 12 bases between them. The CDR3 spans 14 residues. Germline lookup yields CDR1 SEHNR and CDR2 FQNEAQ (reference sequence).

This clonotype has more than one count but fewer than ten. V is TRBV27 and J is TRBJ1-1, with D possibly matching TRBD1 (6 bases). The CDR3 sequence is 17 residues long. Germline assignment: CDR1 MNHEY and CDR2 SMNVEV (reference sequence). V lost 1 base and J lost 0, with 15 bases in between. The CDR3 coding sequence is TGTGCCAGCAGTTTATTTGGGGGGGGCTTGGTGAACACTGAAGCTTTCTTT. This translates into CASSLFGGGLVNTEAFF.

This clonotype was recorded many times. This rearrangement joins TRBV5-1 to TRBJ2-1; the D is unclear. The germline V and J ends were trimmed by 0 bases and 4 bases, with 8 bases remaining between them. Germline V gives CDR1 SGHRS, CDR2 YFSETQ. The CDR3 length is 14 residues. CDR3 sequence: CASSLALTYNEQFF. The CDR3 coding sequence is TGCGCCAGCAGCTTGGCCTTAACGTACAATGAGCAGTTCTTC.

This chain joins TRBV9 and TRBJ2-3; D uncertain. The CDR3 runs 15 residues. Germline lookup yields CDR1 SGDLS and CDR2 YYNGEE. Trimming removed 1 base at V and 1 base at J, with 10 bases between. CDR3 in amino acids: CASSVQRWGTDTQYF. CDR3 nucleotides: TGTGCCAGCAGCGTACAGAGGTGGGGCACAGATACGCAGTATTTT.

This clonotype was counted a few times. The chain couples TRBV7-9 to TRBJ1-6, with 7 bases aligning to TRBD1. With V trimmed by 5 bases and J by 7 bases, 8 bases remained unmatched. Germline loops: CDR1 SEHNR, CDR2 FQNEAQ (reference sequence). The length of the CDR3 is 15 residues. CDR3 region: CASSHRGSENSPLHF. CDR3 in DNA: TGTGCCAGCAGCCACAGGGGTTCCGAAAATTCACCCCTCCACTTT.

This clonotype was picked up a small number of times. The chain has TRBV28 and TRBJ1-5, with 8 bases fitting TRBD1. CDR1 and CDR2 from the germline V gene are MDHEN and SYDVKM. The CDR3 covers 13 residues. The ends lost 8 bases at V and 5 bases at J; junction bases unmatched: 5. As DNA, the CDR3 is TGTGCCAGCGAACAGGGGGAAGATCAGCCCCAGCATTTT. Protein sequence: CASEQGEDQPQHF. The whole variable domain, filled in from reference TRBV28 and TRBJ1-5, reads DVKVTQSSRYLVKRTGEKVFLECVQDMDHENMFWYRQDPGLGLRLIYFSYDVKMKEKGDIPEGYSVSREKKERFSLILESASTNQTSMYLCASEQGEDQPQHFGDGTRLSIL.

This clonotype has only one observation. This chain joins TRBV7-9 and TRBJ1-2, with D uncertain. CDR1 SEHNR and CDR2 FQNEAQ come from the germline V gene (reference sequence). The germline V and J ends were trimmed by 5 bases and 2 bases, with 24 bases remaining between them. This CDR3 comprises 18 residues. CDR3 loop: CASSLNIGLPGVNYGYTF. CDR3 nucleotides: TGTGCCAGCAGCCTGAACATCGGGCTCCCTGGAGTCAACTATGGCTACACCTTC.

The genes are TRBV2 and TRBJ2-5; the match to TRBD2 covers 7 bases. The ends lost 6 bases at V and 1 base at J; junction bases unmatched: 11. CDR1 and CDR2 (germline): SNHLY, FYNNEI. The CDR3 totals 16 residues. CDR3 nucleotide sequence: TGTGCCAGCAGCCAACAGGCTAGCGGTGTCCAAGAGACCCAGTACTTC. Residues: CASSQQASGVQETQYF.

This clonotype was seen more than once but under ten times. V usage is TRBV6-2 or TRBV6-3 and J usage is TRBJ2-3; TRBD1 aligns across 7 bases. Per the germline V gene, CDR1 is MNHEY and CDR2 is SVGEGT. The CDR3 spans 13 residues. Trimming removed 8 bases from V and 0 bases from J; junction bases left unmatched: 2. The CDR3 region is CASETGSTDTQYF. In DNA form, the CDR3 reads TGTGCCAGCGAGACAGGGAGCACAGATACGCAGTATTTT.

The V call is TRBV7-2, the J call TRBJ1-6, with D hard to call. There are 16 residues in the CDR3. V gave up 3 bases and J gave up 10 bases, with 19 bases separating them. The V gene's germline CDR1 is SGHTA and CDR2 FQGNSA. CDR3 loop: CASSLAQPDRMSPLHF. The CDR3 DNA reads TGTGCCAGCAGCTTGGCTCAGCCCGACCGAATGTCACCCCTCCACTTT. Based on the CDR3 plus reference TRBV7-2 and TRBJ1-6, the full variable domain is GAGVSQSPSNKVTEKGKDVELRCDPISGHTALYWYRQSLGQGLEFLIYFQGNSAPDKSGLPSDRFSAERTGGSVSTLTIQRTQQEDSAVYLCASSLAQPDRMSPLHFGNGTRLTVT.

The V and J genes are TRBV7-2 and TRBJ1-4, with no clear D. V was pared by 5 bases and J by 0 bases, with 13 bases between. Germline V gene data show CDR1 as SGHTA and CDR2 as FQGNSA. The CDR3 runs 16 residues. The CDR3 is CASSPRTAATNEKLFF. The CDR3 DNA follows: TGTGCCAGCAGCCCTAGGACGGCTGCAACTAATGAAAAACTGTTTTTT.

This clonotype has just a few counts. The chain carries TRBV7-2 and TRBJ2-2; 13 bases map to TRBD2. The trim removed 6 bases at V and 5 bases at J, leaving 6 bases unmatched. CDR3 length: 16 amino acids. Germline assignment: CDR1 SGHTA and CDR2 FQGNSA. CDR3 nucleotide sequence: TGTGCCAGCAGACCAAGACTAGCGGGGGGTACCGGGGAGCTGTTTTTT. Encoded protein: CASRPRLAGGTGELFF.

This clonotype was counted between two and nine times. CDR3 residues: CAWSQRHETEAFF. The CDR3 coding sequence is TGTGCCTGGAGTCAAAGGCATGAGACTGAAGCTTTCTTT. The rearrangement links TRBV30 to TRBJ1-1; unclear D gene. The V gene lost 2 bases and the J gene lost 5 bases, with 12 bases spanning the gap. The CDR3 is made up of 13 amino acids. CDR1 is GTSNPN, CDR2 SVGIG, per germline (reference sequence). The full variable domain, rest sourced from reference TRBV30 and TRBJ1-1, is SQTIHQWPATLVQPVGSPLSLECTVEGTSNPNLYWYRQAAGRGLQLLFYSVGIGQISSEVPQNLSASRPQDRQFILSSKKLLLSDSGFYLCAWSQRHETEAFFGQGTRLTVV.

This clonotype was picked up many times. The V and J genes are TRBV7-3 and TRBJ1-2; a weak D match, TRBD1 (5 bases). The germline V and J ends were trimmed by 0 bases and 3 bases, with 8 bases remaining between them. The germline CDR1 and CDR2 sequences are SGHTA and FQGTGA. The CDR3 runs 14 residues. DNA of the CDR3: TGTGCCAGCAGCTTAACGGGGGGTGACTATGGCTACACCTTC. Translated, it gives CASSLTGGDYGYTF.

V is TRBV28 and J is TRBJ1-2, with 7 positions matching TRBD1. The CDR3 has 15 residues. J was trimmed by 2 bases and V by 5 bases; bases with no gene match: 8. Per the germline V gene, CDR1 is MDHEN and CDR2 is SYDVKM. In DNA form, the CDR3 reads TGTGCCAGCAGTCCCTTACCGACAGGGAACTATGGCTACACCTTC. This sequence encodes CASSPLPTGNYGYTF.

This clonotype showed up just once. This chain joins TRBV3-1 and TRBJ1-5; D perhaps matches TRBD1 (6 bases). CDR1 and CDR2 from the germline V gene are LGHDT and YNNKEL (reference sequence). This CDR3 is 15 amino acids long. Between the trimmed V and J ends, which lost 4 bases and 0 bases, there was a span of 10 bases. The CDR3 sequence: CASSPDRSSNQPQHF. For the CDR3, the DNA is TGTGCCAGCAGCCCAGACAGGAGTAGCAATCAGCCCCAGCATTTT.

This clonotype was detected a few times. This sequence joins TRBV5-1 and TRBJ1-2; 9 bases fit TRBD1. CDR1 is SGHRS and CDR2 is YFSETQ in the germline V gene. The trim removed 2 bases at V and 4 bases at J, leaving 12 bases unmatched. This CDR3 has 17 amino acids. CDR3 nucleotides: TGCGCCAGCAGCTTTGGAACAGGGGGCGAGGTTGGCTATGGCTACACCTTC. Translated, it gives CASSFGTGGEVGYGYTF.

This rearrangement joins TRBV7-6 to TRBJ2-7, with 8 bases identical to TRBD1. Germline V CDR1 and CDR2: SGHVS, FNYEAQ. The CDR3 has 13 amino acids. J gave up 12 bases and V 6 bases, and 13 bases lay outside the gene matches. CDR3 amino acids: CASSKTGTGDMYF. DNA of the CDR3: TGTGCCAGCAGTAAAACCGGGACAGGTGATATGTACTTC.

The chain is built from TRBV20-1 and TRBJ1-1, with D hard to call. V was trimmed by 4 bases and J by 0 bases, leaving 9 bases between them. This CDR3 has 13 amino acids. CDR1 and CDR2 from the germline V gene are DFQATT and SNEGSKA (reference sequence). The CDR3 DNA follows: TGCAGTGCTAAAGTGGGGATGAACACTGAAGCTTTCTTT. Translating gives CSAKVGMNTEAFF.

The genes are TRBV7-2 and TRBJ2-1; 10 positions match TRBD1. This CDR3 is 19 amino acids long. Trimming cost V 4 bases and J 3 bases; bases outside gene matches: 15. Germline V gives CDR1 SGHTA, CDR2 FQGNSA. The CDR3 region is CASSSILTGGPLYYNEQFF. DNA for the CDR3: TGTGCCAGCAGCTCTATATTGACAGGGGGCCCCCTCTACTACAATGAGCAGTTCTTC. Based on the CDR3 plus reference TRBV7-2 and TRBJ2-1, the full variable domain is GAGVSQSPSNKVTEKGKDVELRCDPISGHTALYWYRQSLGQGLEFLIYFQGNSAPDKSGLPSDRFSAERTGGSVSTLTIQRTQQEDSAVYLCASSSILTGGPLYYNEQFFGPGTRLTVL.

In nucleotides, the CDR3 is TGTGCCAGCAGCTCCCGACAGGGAGGCAATGAGCAGTTCTTC. Protein product: CASSSRQGGNEQFF. V is TRBV7-8 and J is TRBJ2-1, with D tentatively TRBD1 (7 bases). CDR3 length: 14 residues. Per the germline V gene, CDR1 is SGHVS and CDR2 is FQNEAQ. V was clipped by 4 bases and J by 6 bases, with 13 bases between them.

This clonotype was observed a few times. V gene TRBV21-1 combines with J gene TRBJ1-1; the D segment call TRBD1 is taken from the table without a DNA check. TRBV21-1 is given as a pseudogene. The CDR3 is made up of 16 amino acids. Here the CDR3 reads CASSNPAGGHCTEAFF. CDR3 coding DNA: TGTGCCAGCAGCAACCCCGCCGGGGGCCATTGCACTGAAGCTTTCTTT.

This CDR3 reads CASSPGDRGTDTQYF. The CDR3 coding sequence is TGTGCCAGCAGCCCGGGGGACAGGGGTACAGATACGCAGTATTTT. The rearrangement links TRBV4-2 to TRBJ2-3; 10 bases are a match to TRBD1. The V and J ends lost 4 bases and 3 bases, in that order; junction bases with no gene match: 4. This CDR3 spans 15 amino acids. CDR1 is LGHNA and CDR2 is YNFKEQ in the germline V gene.

This rearrangement joins TRBV6-5 to TRBJ2-3, with D tentatively TRBD1 (8 bases). The CDR3 is made up of 15 amino acids. CDR1 and CDR2 from the germline V gene are MNHEY and SVGAGI. V gave up 4 bases and J gave up 4 bases, with 15 bases separating them. The CDR3 nucleotides read TGTGCCAGCAGTTCCAGACAGGGGAGGGCAGATACGCAGTATTTT. This translates into CASSSRQGRADTQYF.

V usage is TRBV20-1 and J usage is TRBJ2-6; D call uncertain. The CDR3 has 14 residues. Trimming stripped 2 bases from V and 2 bases from J, with 7 bases between. Germline V CDR1 and CDR2: DFQATT, SNEGSKA (reference sequence). This CDR3 is CSARWTPGANVLTF. The CDR3 DNA reads as TGCAGTGCTAGATGGACGCCTGGGGCCAACGTCCTGACTTTC.

This clonotype was seen more than once but under ten times. The chain links TRBV19 to TRBJ1-5, with D hard to call. Trimming removed 7 bases from V and 3 bases from J, with 13 bases in between. The CDR3 has 14 amino acids. Germline CDR1 is LNHDA and CDR2 is SQIVND (reference sequence). CDR3 nucleotide sequence: TGTGCCAGTAACCCTCCAGCGCCCAATCAGCCCCAGCATTTT. Protein: CASNPPAPNQPQHF.